These T cell receptor beta chains were read from a single sample in a study of T cell responses to AZD1222 COVID-19 vaccine. TCRdb's copy holds only in-frame clones and misses some; the assay was immunoSEQ multiplex PCR. The data contain around 45,000 clones, around 80% of them singletons. The source material was peripheral blood, sampled 28 days after the second dose of the MenACWY control vaccine. These receptors all come from an adult who received the MenACWY meningococcal vaccine as a control. The CDR3 runs from the conserved cysteine through the conserved F or W. D genes are given only for firm matches. A clone size is listed for some rows: how often the clone was seen (once, few, many), or a class if it is expanded.

>.|.|TRBJ2-3|15|TRBV5-6
TGTGCCAGCAGCGCAGATGGGGCATCGCGAGATACGCAGTATTTT
CASSADGASRDTQYF
>.|.|TRBJ1-2|14|TRBV5-4
TGTGCCAGCAGCTTGGCAGGTCTTAACTATGGCTACACCTTC
CASSLAGLNYGYTF
>.|.|TRBJ2-5|12|TRBV11-2
TGTGCCAGCAGCTACGGTTATGAGACCCAGTACTTC
CASSYGYETQYF
>.|.|TRBJ1-2|15|TRBV28
TGTGCCAGCAGCCCGAGGGGGAGTCGACCTGCTGGCTACACCTTC
CASSPRGSRPAGYTF
>.|.|TRBJ1-2|16|TRBV6-2/TRBV6-3
TGTGCCAGCAGCGATGCTCAGATCAGAGCTAACTATGGCTACACCTTC
CASSDAQIRANYGYTF
>TRBD1|.|TRBJ1-5|15|TRBV7-8
TGTGCCAGCAGCTCCCGGACCAGGGGGGATCAGCCCCAGCATTTT
CASSSRTRGDQPQHF
>.|.|TRBJ2-5|13|TRBV5-4
TGTGCCAGCAGAGGGACTCCCCAAGAGACCCAGTACTTC
CASRGTPQETQYF
>.|.|TRBJ1-1|12|TRBV12-3/TRBV12-4
TGTGCCAGCAGTAACCCACCGGTTGAAGCTTTCTTT
CASSNPPVEAFF
>.|once|TRBJ1-1|14|TRBV28
TGTGCCAGCAGTTTAAAGGGGCTGCTGGCTGAAGCTTTCTTT
CASSLKGLLAEAFF
>.|.|TRBJ1-2|17|TRBV5-1
TGCGCCAGCAGCTTTTCTACGACCGGGTGGGGGGACTATGGCTACACCTTC
CASSFSTTGWGDYGYTF
>.|.|TRBJ2-2|15|TRBV5-1
TGCGCCAGCAGCTTGTATCCAGCGAACACCGGGGAGCTGTTTTTT
CASSLYPANTGELFF
>TRBD2|.|TRBJ2-1|13|TRBV4-2
TGTGCCAGCAGCCAAGATGGGTTAGCGGGTTTCTTCTTC
CASSQDGLAGFFF
>TRBD2|.|TRBJ2-5|15|TRBV5-1
TGCGCCAGCAGCTTATATAGCGGGAGCGGGGAGACCCAGTACTTC
CASSLYSGSGETQYF
>.|.|TRBJ1-2|15|TRBV6-5
TGTGCCAGCAGTTACTCGGGGGTCTCATCGAGTGGCTACACCTTC
CASSYSGVSSSGYTF
>TRBD1|.|TRBJ1-2|14|TRBV4-1
TGCGCCAGCAGCCAATTACAGGGGGCCTATGGCTACACCTTC
CASSQLQGAYGYTF
>.|.|TRBJ1-1|13|TRBV19
TGTGCCAGTAGACCGCATAGGAACACTGAAGCTTTCTTT
CASRPHRNTEAFF
>TRBD1|.|TRBJ2-5|15|TRBV2
TGTGCCAGCCCCCGGGACAGGGGGCGTCGGGAGACCCAGTACTTC
CASPRDRGRRETQYF
>TRBD1|once|TRBJ2-7|14|TRBV5-1
TGCGCCAGCAGCCCGACAGGGTTGGACTACGAGCAGTACTTC
CASSPTGLDYEQYF
>.|.|TRBJ2-3|11|TRBV2
TGTGCCAGCACCCCAGGAGATACGCAGTATTTT
CASTPGDTQYF
>TRBD2|.|TRBJ2-1|14|TRBV28
TGTGCCAGCAGGCTAGCGGGGCGCGGCGATGAGCAGTTCTTC
CASRLAGRGDEQFF